These 27 T cell receptor beta chains originate from one sample sequenced in a study of shared clonotypes between healthy human individuals. Clones were sequenced by immunoSEQ multiplex PCR, and TCRdb holds only the in-frame ones, with some missing. The table shows over 800,000 clones, with over 90% occurring only once. Cells designated naive CD8 were CD45RO-negative and were positively selected for CCR7, with terminally differentiated effector memory CD45RA+ cells excluded. Sequenced material: naive CD8+ T cells sorted from blood. The receptor source for this set is a man aged 30-40 years in good health.

The chain links TRBV9 to TRBJ2-2; D remains unclear. In germline, CDR1 is SGDLS, CDR2 YYNGEE. Trimming took 4 bases from V and 7 from J, leaving 5 bases between them. CDR3 length: 11 amino acids. CDR3 loop: CASSLSGELFF. The CDR3 nucleotides read TGTGCCAGCAGCCTAAGCGGGGAGCTGTTTTTT. Together with reference TRBV9 and TRBJ2-2, the CDR3 gives the full variable domain: DSGVTQTPKHLITATGQRVTLRCSPRSGDLSVYWYQQSLDQGLQFLIQYYNGEERAKGNILERFSAQQFPDLHSELNLSSLELGDSALYFCASSLSGELFFGEGSRLTVL.

This sequence joins TRBV2 and TRBJ1-1; unclear D gene. V lost 2 bases and J lost 7, with 11 bases in between. Germline assignment: CDR1 SNHLY and CDR2 FYNNEI. The CDR3 is 13 amino acids. CDR3: CASSENIRSEAFF. The CDR3 DNA is TGTGCCAGCAGTGAAAATATCCGGAGTGAAGCTTTCTTT.

Only one count was recorded for this clone. CDR3 region: CATEARDGLTEAFF. Written as DNA, the CDR3 is TGTGCCACAGAGGCGAGGGACGGTTTGACTGAAGCTTTCTTT. The V gene is TRBV15, the J gene TRBJ1-1; the D gene is possibly TRBD1 (5 bases). The V end was cut by 9 bases, the J end by 5 bases, with 19 bases between. CDR3 length: 14 amino acids. Germline V gene lookup returns CDR1 LNHNV and CDR2 YYDKDF (reference sequence).

The count of this clone is one. The chain recombines TRBV11-2 with TRBJ2-1; 7 bases match TRBD2. Germline CDR1 SGHAT, CDR2 FQNNGV. The CDR3 length is 17 residues. Trimming took 5 bases from V and 1 from J; bases not matched to a gene: 11. The CDR3 coding sequence is TGTGCCAGCAGCCCCCCTCGGGGGGAGCGGTCCTACAATGAGCAGTTCTTC. This encodes CASSPPRGERSYNEQFF.

V and J are TRBV10-3 and TRBJ2-7; D may be TRBD2 (6 bases). V was trimmed by 7 bases and J by 6 bases, leaving 10 bases between them. Germline lookup yields CDR1 ENHRY and CDR2 SYGVKD. The CDR3 sequence is 11 residues long. The CDR3, as DNA: TGTGCCATCACGAGGGGAGGCGAGCAGTACTTC. Its protein product is CAITRGGEQYF.

This clone was counted a single time. The J gene is TRBJ2-1, the V gene TRBV6-6, with D tentatively TRBD1 (6 bases). This CDR3 has 15 residues. V lost 4 bases and J 0 bases, leaving 10 bases between the germline ends. In germline, CDR1 is MNHNY, CDR2 SVGAGI (reference sequence). The CDR3 DNA is TGTGCCAGCAGTTGGGACAAGAGCTCCTACAATGAGCAGTTCTTC. As protein: CASSWDKSSYNEQFF.

The table lists this clone with a count of one. The chain carries TRBV5-1 and TRBJ1-2, with D unclear. V gave up 4 bases and J gave up 0 bases, with 10 bases separating them. This CDR3 spans 14 amino acids. Germline V lookup: CDR1 SGHRS, CDR2 YFSETQ. CDR3 sequence: CASSVENSNYGYTF. The CDR3 nucleotides are TGCGCCAGCAGCGTTGAGAACTCTAACTATGGCTACACCTTC. The full variable domain, with the rest looked up from reference TRBV5-1 and TRBJ1-2, is KAGVTQTPRYLIKTRGQQVTLSCSPISGHRSVSWYQQTPGQGLQFLFEYFSETQRNKGNFPGRFSGRQFSNSRSEMNVSTLELGDSALYLCASSVENSNYGYTFGSGTRLTVV.

The rearrangement uses TRBV27 and TRBJ2-1, with 7 bases matching TRBD1. Germline V gives CDR1 MNHEY, CDR2 SMNVEV (reference sequence). This CDR3 is built from 17 residues. V gave up 2 bases and J gave up 3 bases; unmatched junction bases: 10. CDR3 sequence (DNA): TGTGCCAGCAGTTTAATGAAAACGGGACAGATCTACAATGAGCAGTTCTTC. Translated: CASSLMKTGQIYNEQFF.

This sequence joins TRBV5-5 and TRBJ2-3, with 7 positions matching TRBD2. Germline V gives CDR1 SGHKS, CDR2 YYEKEE (reference sequence). The junction had 12 bases not matched to a gene; V was cut back by 4 bases and J by 4 bases. The CDR3 loop spans 16 amino acids. The DNA of the CDR3 is TGTGCCAGCAGCCCGGAGGTCCCTAGCGGATCAGATACGCAGTATTTT. Protein product: CASSPEVPSGSDTQYF.

This clone appeared a single time. This chain joins TRBV7-6 and TRBJ2-3, with unresolved D. Germline V gene data show CDR1 as SGHVS and CDR2 as FNYEAQ. The CDR3 covers 15 residues. V shed 0 bases and J shed 2 bases, with 9 bases lying between them. The chain's CDR3 is CASSLAPDATDTQYF. CDR3 sequence (DNA): TGTGCCAGCAGCTTAGCGCCCGACGCCACAGATACGCAGTATTTT.

On this clone itself: At the DNA level, this CDR3 is encoded by other sequences in the same sample as well. The V gene is TRBV27, the J gene TRBJ2-7, with D unclear. CDR3 length: 12 residues. The V end lost 3 bases, the J end lost 0 bases, and 3 bases lay between the germline ends. Per the germline V gene, CDR1 is MNHEY and CDR2 is SMNVEV (reference sequence). The CDR3: CASSLSSYEQYF. The CDR3 nucleotides read TGTGCCAGCAGTTTGAGCTCCTACGAGCAGTACTTC.

The chain recombines TRBV7-9 with TRBJ2-1, with a tentative D call TRBD2 (6 bases). CDR3 length: 15 amino acids. Germline V gene data show CDR1 as SEHNR and CDR2 as FQNEAQ (reference sequence). Trimming shortened V by 2 bases and J by 6 bases, and 14 bases separated the two germline ends. The CDR3 is CASSLPLAPGNEQFF. The CDR3 region has the DNA TGTGCCAGCAGCTTACCCCTAGCGCCGGGCAATGAGCAGTTCTTC.

The CDR3 coding sequence is TGTGCCAGCAGCCAAGGCGGGAATGAGCAGTTCTTC. The encoded protein is CASSQGGNEQFF. The V and J genes are TRBV4-2 and TRBJ2-1, with a weak D call TRBD2 (5 bases). This CDR3 is built from 12 residues. V lost 1 base to trimming and J lost 7 bases, with 5 bases between them. Germline V gene data show CDR1 as LGHNA and CDR2 as YNFKEQ.

The V and J genes are TRBV4-1 and TRBJ1-1; the match to TRBD1 covers 8 bases. This CDR3 comprises 16 residues. J gave up 1 base and V 5 bases, and 9 bases lay outside the gene matches. CDR1 is MGHRA and CDR2 is YSYEKL in the germline V gene. The CDR3 bases are TGCGCCAGCAGCTACATACAGGGGGGGGCGAACACTGAAGCTTTCTTT. Translated: CASSYIQGGANTEAFF.

The chain uses TRBV28 and TRBJ2-1; TRBD2 agrees at 10 bases. The ends lost 10 bases at V and 7 bases at J; junction bases unmatched: 10. Per the germline V gene, CDR1 is MDHEN and CDR2 is SYDVKM. The CDR3 sequence is 14 residues long. CDR3: CAISAGGPRNEQFF. The CDR3 DNA reads TGTGCCATCTCAGCGGGAGGGCCCAGAAATGAGCAGTTCTTC.

Worth noting for this clone: At one end the junction does not follow the germline gene, possibly because of a read error. This rearrangement joins TRBV4-1 to TRBJ1-4, with 8 nucleotides matching TRBD1. This CDR3 region has 12 residues. Germline lookup yields CDR1 MGHRA and CDR2 YSYEKL. The DNA for the CDR3 is TGCGCCAGCAGCCAACCGACAGGGGTGGTGGTTTTT. Encoded protein: CASSQPTGVVVF.

The rearrangement joins TRBV29-1 to TRBJ2-7; 9 bases fit TRBD2. The germline V gene encodes CDR1 SQVTM and CDR2 ANQGSEA. The CDR3 runs to 16 residues. With 0 bases clipped from V and 0 bases from J, the junction kept 6 bases outside the gene matches. The CDR3 reads CSVEDHSGRNSYEQYF. The CDR3 nucleotides read TGCAGCGTTGAAGATCACAGCGGGAGGAACTCCTACGAGCAGTACTTC.

This clone is a singleton in its sample. J is TRBJ2-1 and V is TRBV10-3; a possible D gene is TRBD1 (5 bases). The CDR3 is 15 amino acids. Looked up from germline, CDR1 is ENHRY and CDR2 is SYGVKD. With 2 bases removed from V and 3 bases from J, the gap between germline ends came to 11 bases. As DNA, the CDR3 is TGTGCCATCAGTGAGCTAGGGGCTGACTACAATGAGCAGTTCTTC. Translation: CAISELGADYNEQFF.

V usage is TRBV5-4 and J usage is TRBJ2-3; D gene uncertain. The CDR3 is 15 amino acids. Germline CDR1 and CDR2: SGHNT and YYREEE (reference sequence). The V gene lost 1 base and the J gene lost 1 base, with 10 bases spanning the gap. DNA for the CDR3: TGTGCCAGCAGCTTGACAGCCTGGGGCACAGATACGCAGTATTTT. It specifies CASSLTAWGTDTQYF. Supplemented by reference TRBV5-4 and TRBJ2-3, the full variable domain reads ETGVTQSPTHLIKTRGQQVTLRCSSQSGHNTVSWYQQALGQGPQFIFQYYREEENGRGNFPPRFSGLQFPNYSSELNVNALELDDSALYLCASSLTAWGTDTQYFGPGTRLTVL.

This CDR3 reads CASSVASPGRTDTGELFF. CDR3 nucleotide sequence: TGTGCCAGCAGCGTAGCCTCCCCCGGGCGCACGGACACCGGGGAGCTGTTTTTT. The chain recombines TRBV9 with TRBJ2-2; D gene unclear. The CDR3 runs 18 residues. Germline CDR1 SGDLS, CDR2 YYNGEE. Trimming removed 0 bases at V and 3 bases at J, with 18 bases between.

This chain joins TRBV4-2 and TRBJ2-7; 11 nucleotides agree with TRBD2. After removal of 8 bases from V and 5 bases from J, the junction contained 14 bases not matched to a gene. The CDR3 length is 16 residues. Per the germline V gene, CDR1 is LGHNA and CDR2 is YNFKEQ. The CDR3 region is CASRGLAVNDGDEQYF. CDR3 DNA sequence: TGTGCCAGCCGGGGACTAGCGGTGAATGATGGAGACGAGCAGTACTTC.

The CDR3 bases are TGTGCCAGCAGCTCCTGGGGCAGCAATCAGCCCCAGCATTTT. Protein product: CASSSWGSNQPQHF. This chain uses TRBV5-6 with TRBJ1-5; D possibly corresponds to TRBD1 (5 bases). Trimming stripped 3 bases from V and 1 base from J, with 8 bases between. Germline-derived CDR1 and CDR2 are SGHDT and YYEEEE. This CDR3 has 14 amino acids.

The V and J genes are TRBV9 and TRBJ2-1; 7 nucleotides line up with TRBD2. Germline V gene data show CDR1 as SGDLS and CDR2 as YYNGEE. The CDR3 runs 14 residues. With V trimmed by 7 bases and J by 5 bases, 9 bases remained unmatched. CDR3 nucleotides: TGTGCCAGCTCCCCTAGCGGAAATAACAATGAGCAGTTCTTC. The encoded protein is CASSPSGNNNEQFF.

This chain connects TRBV5-4 to TRBJ1-1, with unresolved D. Trimming pared 4 bases from V and 3 bases from J, leaving 10 bases between. The CDR3 is 13 residues long. Germline assignment: CDR1 SGHNT and CDR2 YYREEE (reference sequence). The CDR3: CASSPGRDTEAFF. In DNA form, the CDR3 reads TGTGCCAGCAGCCCCGGTAGAGACACTGAAGCTTTCTTT. Based on the CDR3 plus reference TRBV5-4 and TRBJ1-1, the full variable domain is ETGVTQSPTHLIKTRGQQVTLRCSSQSGHNTVSWYQQALGQGPQFIFQYYREEENGRGNFPPRFSGLQFPNYSSELNVNALELDDSALYLCASSPGRDTEAFFGQGTRLTVV.

This clone has a single count. The chain uses TRBV21-1 and TRBJ1-1; whether TRBD1, the table's D call, matches the DNA was not checked. TRBV21-1 has pseudogene status. This CDR3 spans 13 amino acids. In DNA form, the CDR3 reads TGTGCCGATCAGGGTTGGGGGAACACTGAAGCTTTCTTT. This sequence encodes CADQGWGNTEAFF.

The chain employs TRBV5-3 and TRBJ2-1; 9 bases are a match to TRBD1. TRBV5-3 is identified as an open reading frame with a role that is uncertain. This CDR3 has 15 residues. Losses at the gene ends were 4 bases for V and 7 bases for J; bases not matched to a gene: 9. CDR3 in DNA: TGTGCCAGAAGCACTCACAGGGGGCGGGGTAATGAGCAGTTCTTC. As protein: CARSTHRGRGNEQFF.

The CDR3, as DNA: TGTGCCAGTAGTATTTCTGGGTTGGGTCAGCCCCAGCATTTT. It translates to CASSISGLGQPQHF. The V gene is TRBV19, the J gene TRBJ1-5; D uncertain. CDR1 is LNHDA and CDR2 is SQIVND in the germline V gene (reference sequence). The CDR3 is 14 amino acids. The V gene lost 3 bases and the J gene lost 6 bases, with 12 bases spanning the gap.